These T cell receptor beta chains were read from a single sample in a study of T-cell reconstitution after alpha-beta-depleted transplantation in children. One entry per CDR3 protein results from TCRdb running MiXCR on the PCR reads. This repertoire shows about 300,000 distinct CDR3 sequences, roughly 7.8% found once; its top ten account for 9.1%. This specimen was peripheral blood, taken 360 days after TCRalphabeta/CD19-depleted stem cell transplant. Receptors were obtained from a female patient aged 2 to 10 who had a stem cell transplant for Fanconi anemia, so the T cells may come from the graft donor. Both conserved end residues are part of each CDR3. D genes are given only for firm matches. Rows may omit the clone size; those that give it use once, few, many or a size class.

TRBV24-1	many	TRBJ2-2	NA	TGTGCCACCAGTGAAGGAGCGGCCGGGGAGCTGTTTTTT	CATSEGAAGELFF
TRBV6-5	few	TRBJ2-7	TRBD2	TGTGCCAGCAGTTACTTTGGGACTACCTCCTACGAGCAGTACTTC	CASSYFGTTSYEQYF
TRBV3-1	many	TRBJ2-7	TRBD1	TGTGCCAGCAGCCAGATCTCCGGGACAGATCTGGGGGAGCAGTACTTC	CASSQISGTDLGEQYF
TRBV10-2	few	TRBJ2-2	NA	TGCGCCAGCACTCTTAGCGCCGGGGAGCTGTTTTTT	CASTLSAGELFF
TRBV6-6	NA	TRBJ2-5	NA	TGTGCCAGCAGGCTCGGCGGAGTGGAGACCCAGTACTTC	CASRLGGVETQYF
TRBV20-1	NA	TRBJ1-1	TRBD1	TGCAGTACCGGACAGGACGACACTGAAGCTTTCTTT	CSTGQDDTEAFF
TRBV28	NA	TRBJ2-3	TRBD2	TGTGCCAGCACATGGGGCGGGGGGGAAAATACGCAGTATTTT	CASTWGGGENTQYF
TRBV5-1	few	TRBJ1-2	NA	TGCGCCAGCAGCTCCGACAGCTTTTACTATGGCTACACCTTC	CASSSDSFYYGYTF
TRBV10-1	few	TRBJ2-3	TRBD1	TGCGCCAGCAGCCCGGGACAGGGATTAACAGATACGCAGTATTTT	CASSPGQGLTDTQYF
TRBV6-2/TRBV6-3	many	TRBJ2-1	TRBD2	TGTGCCAGCAACAACCTCATGACTAGCGGGGTCGAGGATGAGCAGTTCTTC	CASNNLMTSGVEDEQFF
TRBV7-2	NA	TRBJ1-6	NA	TGTGCCAGCAGCTTACCAAGGCCGGATCCGAGGGGTTTCACCTATAATTCACCCCTCCACTTT	CASSLPRPDPRGFTYNSPLHF
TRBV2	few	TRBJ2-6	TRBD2	TGTGCCACCAGCGGGGAGGTAGCGGGAACTGGGGCCAACGTCCTGACTTTC	CATSGEVAGTGANVLTF
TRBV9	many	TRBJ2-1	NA	TGTGCCAGCACACCTCCCCCAGCGGCTTACTACAATGAGCAGTTCTTC	CASTPPPAAYYNEQFF
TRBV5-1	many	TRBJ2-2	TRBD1	TGCGCCAGCAGCTGGGGACAGGGGACCGGGGAGCTGTTTTTT	CASSWGQGTGELFF
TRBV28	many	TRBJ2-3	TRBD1	TGTGCCAGCAGTTCTCCGGGACAGGGGTTTCCAGATACGCAGTATTTT	CASSSPGQGFPDTQYF
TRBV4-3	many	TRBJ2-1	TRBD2	TGCGCCAGCAGCCAGGACCTCGGGACTACTTACAATGAGCAGTTCTTC	CASSQDLGTTYNEQFF
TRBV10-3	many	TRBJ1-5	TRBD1	TGTGCCATCAGTGATCCGCAGGGGGCTGGGCAGCCCCAGCATTTT	CAISDPQGAGQPQHF
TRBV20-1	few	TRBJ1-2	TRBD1	TGCAGTGCTCCTCATACAGGGGCCCTTAACTATGGCTACACCTTC	CSAPHTGALNYGYTF
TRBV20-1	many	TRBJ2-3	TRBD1	TGCAGTGCTAGCGAGGGGGCCGCCCCCTATACGCAGTATTTT	CSASEGAAPYTQYF
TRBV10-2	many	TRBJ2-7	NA	TGCGCCAGCAGTGACTCCTGGCAGTACTTC	CASSDSWQYF
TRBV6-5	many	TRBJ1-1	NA	TGTGCCAGCAGTTACTCCTGGACCCAAACGGGGAACACTGAAGCTTTCTTT	CASSYSWTQTGNTEAFF
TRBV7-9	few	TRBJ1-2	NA	TGTGCCAGCAGCCACACTCCAGACACCCTCTATGGCTACACCTTC	CASSHTPDTLYGYTF
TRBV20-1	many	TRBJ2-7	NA	TGCAGTGCTAGAGATAAGGTGGGAAATGAGCAGTACTTC	CSARDKVGNEQYF
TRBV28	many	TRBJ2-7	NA	TGTGCCAGCAGTCTCCCCAGGGCAGGATCGAGCTCCTACGAGCAGTACTTC	CASSLPRAGSSSYEQYF
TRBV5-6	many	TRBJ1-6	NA	TGTGCCAGCAGCTTGAGGTCACCGGGTCGTTCACCCCTCCACTTT	CASSLRSPGRSPLHF
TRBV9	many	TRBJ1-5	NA	TGTGCCAGCAGCGTACCAGGGGAGCCGGGTCAGCCCCAGCATTTT	CASSVPGEPGQPQHF
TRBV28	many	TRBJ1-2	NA	TGTGCCACCGGACCTTTAGGGCAGAACTATGGCTACACCTTC	CATGPLGQNYGYTF
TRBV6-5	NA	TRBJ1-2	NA	TGTGCCAGCAGTTTCCCGGGACCCCTTAACTATGGCTACACCTTC	CASSFPGPLNYGYTF
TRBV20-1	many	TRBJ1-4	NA	TGCAGTGTCTCAGGGACCACCCGAAAACTGTTTTTT	CSVSGTTRKLFF
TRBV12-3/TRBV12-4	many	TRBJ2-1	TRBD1	TGTGCCAGCAGTCCGGGACAGACGTCCGATGAGCAGTTCTTC	CASSPGQTSDEQFF
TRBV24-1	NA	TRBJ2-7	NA	TGTGCCACCAGTGACCCGGACAGCTACGAGCAGTACTTC	CATSDPDSYEQYF